This T cell receptor beta chain derives from a study of naive and memory T cell subsets. Trimming pared 6 bases from V and 5 bases from J, leaving 17 bases between. The CDR3 contains 14 residues. CDR1 and CDR2 (germline): MNHEY, SMNVEV (reference sequence). Findings of the study overall: Over 95% of naive TCR sequences appeared only once after error correction, unlike memory subsets. Gini index rose across naive, CM, EM and EMRA in CD4 and CD8. RNA-based TCR counts may shift with T cell activation and differentiation.

Both TRBC1 and TRBC2 were covered by a beta constant-region primer of two equimolar oligonucleotides. Ligated cDNA was amplified by four rounds of PCR with nested alpha and beta constant-region primers and SP2. An oligonucleotide with the SP2 primer and a 12-nucleotide UMI was ligated to the cDNA 3' end. One entry per CDR3 protein, called by TCRdb with MiXCR from the UMI-ligation and nested PCR reads. The data hold around 110,000 distinct CDR3 sequences, with 36% observed a single time. There are a few counts of this clonotype. Its antigen remains unknown. The chain uses TRBV27 and TRBJ2-7; no clear D. The receptor's source is a human donor in good health. The material sequenced was central memory CD4+ T cells from blood. The CDR3 nucleotides read TGTGCCAGCAGCCCGGCGGCGCGTTGGGACGAGCAGTACTTC. It translates to CASSPAARWDEQYF.